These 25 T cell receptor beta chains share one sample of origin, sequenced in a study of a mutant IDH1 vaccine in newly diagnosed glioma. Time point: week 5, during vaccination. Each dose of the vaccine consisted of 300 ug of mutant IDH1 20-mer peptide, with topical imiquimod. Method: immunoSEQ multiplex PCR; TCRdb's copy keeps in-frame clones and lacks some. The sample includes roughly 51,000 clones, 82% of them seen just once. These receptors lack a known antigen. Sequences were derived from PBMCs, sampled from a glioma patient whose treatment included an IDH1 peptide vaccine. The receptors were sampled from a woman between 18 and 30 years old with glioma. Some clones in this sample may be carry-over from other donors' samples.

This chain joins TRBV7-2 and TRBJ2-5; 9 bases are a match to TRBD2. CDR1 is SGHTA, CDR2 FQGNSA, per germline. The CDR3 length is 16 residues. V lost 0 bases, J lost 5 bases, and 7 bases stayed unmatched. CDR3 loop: CASSLASGGLAETQYF. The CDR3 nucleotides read TGTGCCAGCAGCTTAGCGAGCGGGGGGCTGGCGGAGACCCAGTACTTC.

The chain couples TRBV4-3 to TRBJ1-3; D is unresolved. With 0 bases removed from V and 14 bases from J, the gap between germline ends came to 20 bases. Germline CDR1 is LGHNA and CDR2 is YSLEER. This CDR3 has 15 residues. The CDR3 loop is CASSQDTYSPDGVYF. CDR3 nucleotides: TGCGCCAGCAGCCAAGATACCTACAGCCCGGACGGCGTATATTTT.

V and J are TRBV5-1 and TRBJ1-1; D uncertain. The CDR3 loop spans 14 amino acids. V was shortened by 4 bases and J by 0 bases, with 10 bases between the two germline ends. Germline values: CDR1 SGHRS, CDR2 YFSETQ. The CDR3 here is CASSPQHMNTEAFF. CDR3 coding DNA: TGCGCCAGCAGCCCACAGCACATGAACACTGAAGCTTTCTTT.

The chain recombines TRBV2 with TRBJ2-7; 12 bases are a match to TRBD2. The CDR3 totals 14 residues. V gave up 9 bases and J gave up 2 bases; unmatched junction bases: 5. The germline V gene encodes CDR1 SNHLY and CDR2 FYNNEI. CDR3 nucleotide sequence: TGTGCCAGTTTCCTAGCGGGAGGGACCTACGAGCAGTACTTC. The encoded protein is CASFLAGGTYEQYF.

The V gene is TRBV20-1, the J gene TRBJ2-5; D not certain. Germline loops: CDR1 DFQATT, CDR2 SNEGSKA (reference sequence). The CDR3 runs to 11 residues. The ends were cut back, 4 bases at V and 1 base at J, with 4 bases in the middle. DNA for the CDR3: TGCAGTGCTAAGACCCAAGAGACCCAGTACTTC. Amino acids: CSAKTQETQYF.

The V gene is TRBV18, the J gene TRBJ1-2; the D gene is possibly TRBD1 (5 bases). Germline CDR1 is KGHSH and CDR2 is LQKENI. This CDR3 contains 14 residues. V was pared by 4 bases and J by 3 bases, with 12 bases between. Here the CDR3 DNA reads TGTGCCAGCTCACGGGACCGCGGTGACTATGGCTACACCTTC. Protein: CASSRDRGDYGYTF.

The DNA for the CDR3 is TGTGCCAGCAGCCAAGGACGGGGCACCGGGGAGCTGTTTTTT. This gives the protein CASSQGRGTGELFF. The rearrangement links TRBV7-3 to TRBJ2-2; D is perhaps TRBD2 (5 bases). The ends were cut back, 5 bases at V and 4 bases at J, with 11 bases in the middle. Germline V gives CDR1 SGHTA, CDR2 FQGTGA. CDR3 length: 14 residues.

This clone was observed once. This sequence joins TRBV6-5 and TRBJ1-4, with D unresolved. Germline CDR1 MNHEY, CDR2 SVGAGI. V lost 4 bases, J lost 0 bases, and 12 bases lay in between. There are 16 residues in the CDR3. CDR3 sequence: CASSLTPGTTNEKLFF. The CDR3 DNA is TGTGCCAGCAGTTTAACACCGGGCACAACTAATGAAAAACTGTTTTTT.

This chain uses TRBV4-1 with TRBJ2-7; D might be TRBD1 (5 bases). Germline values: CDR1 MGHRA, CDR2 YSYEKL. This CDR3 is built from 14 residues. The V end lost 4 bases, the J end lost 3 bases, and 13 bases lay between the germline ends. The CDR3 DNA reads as TGCGCCAGCAGCCCCGAAAGCGACAGCTACGAGCAGTACTTC. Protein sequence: CASSPESDSYEQYF.

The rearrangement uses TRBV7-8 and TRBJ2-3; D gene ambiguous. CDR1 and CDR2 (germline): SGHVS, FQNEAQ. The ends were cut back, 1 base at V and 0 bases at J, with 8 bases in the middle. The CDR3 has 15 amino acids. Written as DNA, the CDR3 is TGTGCCAGCAGCTTAGGGTCCCCTAGCACAGATACGCAGTATTTT. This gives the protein CASSLGSPSTDTQYF.

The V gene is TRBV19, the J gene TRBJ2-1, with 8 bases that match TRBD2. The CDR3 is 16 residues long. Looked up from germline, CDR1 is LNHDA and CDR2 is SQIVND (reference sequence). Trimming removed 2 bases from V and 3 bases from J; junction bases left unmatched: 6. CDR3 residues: CASSITAGAGYNEQFF. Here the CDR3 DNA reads TGTGCCAGTAGTATAACAGCGGGAGCTGGCTACAATGAGCAGTTCTTC.

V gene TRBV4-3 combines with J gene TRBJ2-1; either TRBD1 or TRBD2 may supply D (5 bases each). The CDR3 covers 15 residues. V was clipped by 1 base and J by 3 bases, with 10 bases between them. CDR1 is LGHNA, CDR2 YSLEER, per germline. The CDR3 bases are TGCGCCAGCAGCCAAGGGGACCGCTACTACAATGAGCAGTTCTTC. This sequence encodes CASSQGDRYYNEQFF.

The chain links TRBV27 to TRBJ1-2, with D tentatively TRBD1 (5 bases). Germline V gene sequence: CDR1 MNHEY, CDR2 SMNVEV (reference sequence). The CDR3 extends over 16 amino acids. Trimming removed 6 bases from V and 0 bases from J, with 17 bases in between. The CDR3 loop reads CASRRGGGGSNYGYTF. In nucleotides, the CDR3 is TGTGCCAGCAGACGGGGCGGGGGGGGATCTAACTATGGCTACACCTTC.

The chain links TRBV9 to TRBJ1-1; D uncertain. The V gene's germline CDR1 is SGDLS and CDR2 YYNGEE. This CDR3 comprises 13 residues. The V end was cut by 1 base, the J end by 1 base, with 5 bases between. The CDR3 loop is CASSVTSNTEAFF. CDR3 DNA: TGTGCCAGCAGCGTAACCTCGAACACTGAAGCTTTCTTT.

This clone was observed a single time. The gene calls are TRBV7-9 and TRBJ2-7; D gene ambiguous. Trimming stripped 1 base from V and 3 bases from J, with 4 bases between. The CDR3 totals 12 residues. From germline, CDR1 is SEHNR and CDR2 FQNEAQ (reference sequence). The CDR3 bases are TGTGCCAGCAGCTTAGTCAACTACGAGCAGTACTTC. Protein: CASSLVNYEQYF.

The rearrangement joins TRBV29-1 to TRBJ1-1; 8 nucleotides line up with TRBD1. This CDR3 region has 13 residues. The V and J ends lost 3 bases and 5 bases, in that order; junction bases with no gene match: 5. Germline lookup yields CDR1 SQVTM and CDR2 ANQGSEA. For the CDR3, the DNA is TGCAGCGTTGACAGGGGGCAAGGGACTGAAGCTTTCTTT. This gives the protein CSVDRGQGTEAFF.

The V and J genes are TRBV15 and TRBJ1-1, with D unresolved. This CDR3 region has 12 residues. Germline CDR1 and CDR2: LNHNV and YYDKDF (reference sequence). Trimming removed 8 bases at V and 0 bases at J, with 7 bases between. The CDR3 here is CATRKVNTEAFF. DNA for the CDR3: TGTGCCACCCGGAAGGTGAACACTGAAGCTTTCTTT.

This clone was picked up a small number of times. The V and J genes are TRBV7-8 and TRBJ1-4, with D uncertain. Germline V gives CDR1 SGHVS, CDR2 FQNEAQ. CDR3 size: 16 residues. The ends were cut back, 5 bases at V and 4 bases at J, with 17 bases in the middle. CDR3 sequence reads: CASSKEAGGVNEKLFF. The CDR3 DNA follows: TGTGCCAGCAGCAAGGAGGCAGGCGGGGTTAATGAAAAACTGTTTTTT.

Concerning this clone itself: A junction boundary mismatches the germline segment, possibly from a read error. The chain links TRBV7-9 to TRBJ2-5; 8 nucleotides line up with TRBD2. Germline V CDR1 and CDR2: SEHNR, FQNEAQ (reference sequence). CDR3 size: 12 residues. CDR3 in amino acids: CASSVAGETQYF. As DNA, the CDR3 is TGTGCCAGCAGCGTAGCGGGGGAGACCCAGTACTTC.

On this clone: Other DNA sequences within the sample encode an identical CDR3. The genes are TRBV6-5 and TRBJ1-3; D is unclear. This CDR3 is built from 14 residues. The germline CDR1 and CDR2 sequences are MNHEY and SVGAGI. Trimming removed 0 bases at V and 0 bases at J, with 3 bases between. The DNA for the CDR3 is TGTGCCAGCAGTTACTCGGGCTCTGGAAACACCATATATTTT. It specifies CASSYSGSGNTIYF.

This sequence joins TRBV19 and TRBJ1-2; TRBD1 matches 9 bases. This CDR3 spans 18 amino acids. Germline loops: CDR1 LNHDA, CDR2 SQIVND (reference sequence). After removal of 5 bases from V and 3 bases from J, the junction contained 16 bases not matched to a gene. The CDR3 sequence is CASSAFGTGSPVDYGYTF. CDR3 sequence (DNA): TGTGCCAGTAGTGCTTTTGGGACAGGGAGTCCCGTTGACTATGGCTACACCTTC.

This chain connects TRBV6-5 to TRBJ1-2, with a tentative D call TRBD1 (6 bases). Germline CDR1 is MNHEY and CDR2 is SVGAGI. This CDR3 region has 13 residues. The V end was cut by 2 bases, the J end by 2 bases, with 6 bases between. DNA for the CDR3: TGTGCCAGCAGTTACACAGGGAACTATGGCTACACCTTC. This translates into CASSYTGNYGYTF.

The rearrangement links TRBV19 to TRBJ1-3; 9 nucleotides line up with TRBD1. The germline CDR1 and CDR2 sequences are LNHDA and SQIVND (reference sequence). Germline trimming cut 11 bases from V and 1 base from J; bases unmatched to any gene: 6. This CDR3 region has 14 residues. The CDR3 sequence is CAVSDRGSGNTIYF. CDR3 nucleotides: TGTGCCGTTTCGGACAGGGGATCTGGAAACACCATATATTTT.

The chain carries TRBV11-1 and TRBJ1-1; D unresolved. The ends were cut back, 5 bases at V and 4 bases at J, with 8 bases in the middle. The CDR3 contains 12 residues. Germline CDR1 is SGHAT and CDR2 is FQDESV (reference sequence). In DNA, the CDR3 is TGTGCCAGCAGCCCCCGGTCCACTGAAGCTTTCTTT. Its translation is CASSPRSTEAFF.

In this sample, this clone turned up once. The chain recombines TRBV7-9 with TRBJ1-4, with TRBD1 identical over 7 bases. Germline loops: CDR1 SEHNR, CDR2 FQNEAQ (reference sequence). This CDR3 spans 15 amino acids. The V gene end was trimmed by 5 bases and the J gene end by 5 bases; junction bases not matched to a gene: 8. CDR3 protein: CASSRPGQLNEKLFF. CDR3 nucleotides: TGTGCCAGCAGCCGCCCGGGACAGTTAAATGAAAAACTGTTTTTT.